This record covers a single TCR beta chain. Its target is unknown. Clones were read by immunoSEQ multiplex PCR, and TCRdb kept only the in-frame ones, dropping some. Among approximately 2.5 million clones listed, approximately 93% were seen once. The data originate from a study of shared clonotypes between healthy human individuals. Donors were healthy HIV-negative adults without recent acute infections or vaccinations. The CDR3 covers 15 residues. CDR1 and CDR2 from the germline V gene are MNHEY and SMNVEV (reference sequence). V lost 8 bases to trimming and J lost 7 bases, with 21 bases between them. Study-wide results and limits: An expected dependence of interdonor clonotype sharing on sequencing depth was noted.

This clonotype was sampled from a man between 18 and 29 years old in good health. Some clones in this sample may be carry-over from other donors' samples. The chain recombines TRBV27 with TRBJ1-5; D is unresolved. The source material was naive CD4+ T cells from PBMCs. Noted subset: CD45RA+ positively selected. The CDR3 protein is CASYPGRPINQPQHF. CDR3 coding DNA: TGTGCCAGCTACCCCGGTCGGCCTATTAACCAGCCCCAGCATTTT.